This T cell receptor (beta chain) was captured in a study of T cell responses to AZD1222 COVID-19 vaccine. General study findings and limits: There were mostly white British donors and more females than males, and clonal diversity was possibly underestimated. Epitopes outside B.1.351 and B.1.1.7 mutated regions reportedly drew nearly half of spike TCRs. Repertoires in all cases were sampled only once the peak T cell response had passed. Only a handful of AZD1222 recipients, roughly 6 in all, had baseline seropositivity.

The protocol was immunoSEQ multiplex PCR, while the TCRdb copy is restricted to in-frame clones and leaves out a portion. The repertoire consists of approximately 100,000 clones, with 90% occurring once and the leading ten covering 1% to 1.5%. Remarks on this clone: Its target is unknown.

Trimming removed 1 base from V and 9 bases from J, with 12 bases in between. This CDR3 has 13 amino acids. Germline-derived CDR1 and CDR2 are LGHDT and YNNKEL (reference sequence). The V call is TRBV3-1 (or the pseudogene TRBV3-2), the J call TRBJ2-5, with D possibly being TRBD2 (6 bases). The sequence was obtained from an adult in good health. This sample comprised peripheral blood, obtained on day 0 of AZD1222 vaccination. CDR3 DNA: TGTGCCAGCAGCCAAGGATTAAGGGAGGCCCAGTACTTC. This codes for CASSQGLREAQYF.